The entry that follows covers one T cell receptor (beta chain) sequence. One end of the junction does not line up with germline, which may come from a read error. Using immunoSEQ multiplex PCR, the repertoire was profiled, and TCRdb retains in-frame clones only, with some absent. The data hold approximately 93,000 clones, with less than 85% observed a single time. This record comes from a study of glioma-infiltrating T cells after dendritic cell vaccination. Time point in this sample: after dendritic cell vaccination, including at tumor progression/relapse. The sequence was collected from a human donor with glioblastoma. Sample: blood, taken after dendritic cell vaccination.

The CDR3: CSVGETKYGYTF. The CDR3 nucleotides read TGCAGCGTTGGGGAGACTAAGTATGGCTACACCTTC. V usage is TRBV29-1 and J usage is TRBJ1-2; D is uncertain. The V gene's germline CDR1 is SQVTM and CDR2 ANQGSEA. The CDR3 runs 12 residues.